Below are 32 T cell receptor beta chains sequenced from a single sample in a study of cytomegalovirus exposure and HLA in healthy donors. The PCR ran on 60 Vbeta and 13 Jbeta primers. The table came from immunoSEQ multiplex PCR; TCRdb's copy has only in-frame clones and leaves some out. The sample records 170,000 or so clones, around 79% being singletons. Source material: PBMCs. The receptor set was obtained from a woman in her 50s in good health and CMV-seronegative.

The rearrangement uses TRBV20-1 and TRBJ2-3; TRBD2 is a possible D gene (6 bases). The CDR3 extends over 11 amino acids. CDR1 and CDR2 from the germline V gene are DFQATT and SNEGSKA (reference sequence). The CDR3 DNA follows: TGCAGCCCCTCGGAGGGGCTAAGGCAGTATTTT. Amino acids: CSPSEGLRQYF.

The rearrangement links TRBV28 to TRBJ2-2, with D unclear. There are 15 residues in the CDR3. Between the trimmed V and J ends, which lost 5 bases and 4 bases, there was a span of 14 bases. In germline, CDR1 is MDHEN, CDR2 SYDVKM. For the CDR3, the DNA is TGTGCCAGCAGTCAACACCAAGATTCCACCGGGGAGCTGTTTTTT. Translating gives CASSQHQDSTGELFF. Full variable domain (remainder filled in from reference TRBV28 and TRBJ2-2): DVKVTQSSRYLVKRTGEKVFLECVQDMDHENMFWYRQDPGLGLRLIYFSYDVKMKEKGDIPEGYSVSREKKERFSLILESASTNQTSMYLCASSQHQDSTGELFFGEGSRLTVL.

This clone was detected only once. The chain has TRBV29-1 and TRBJ2-1, with D tentatively TRBD2 (6 bases). The germline CDR1 and CDR2 sequences are SQVTM and ANQGSEA. With 7 bases removed from V and 7 bases from J, the gap between germline ends came to 14 bases. The CDR3 consists of 12 residues. The CDR3 DNA follows: TGCAGCGGACTCCGGGACTCGAATGAGCAGTTCTTC. It is translated as CSGLRDSNEQFF.

This clone has a handful of counts. J is TRBJ1-3 and V is TRBV7-9; unclear D gene. The germline V gene has CDR1 SEHNR and CDR2 FQNEAQ (reference sequence). The germline V and J ends were trimmed by 4 bases and 3 bases, with 7 bases remaining between them. CDR3 size: 13 residues. This CDR3 is CASSSEGGNTIYF. The CDR3 DNA reads as TGTGCCAGCAGCTCGGAGGGTGGAAACACCATATATTTT. Full variable domain (rest looked up from reference TRBV7-9 and TRBJ1-3): DTGVSQNPRHKITKRGQNVTFRCDPISEHNRLYWYRQTLGQGPEFLTYFQNEAQLEKSRLLSDRFSAERPKGSFSTLEIQRTEQGDSAMYLCASSSEGGNTIYFGEGSWLTVV.

V gene TRBV29-1 combines with J gene TRBJ1-1; TRBD1 might be the D (6 bases). Per germline, CDR1 SQVTM and CDR2 ANQGSEA. V was clipped by 7 bases and J by 0 bases, with 15 bases between them. CDR3 size: 14 residues. The CDR3 nucleotides are TGCAGCGCCACTGGGGGGGCCATGAACACTGAAGCTTTCTTT. It is translated as CSATGGAMNTEAFF.

V usage is TRBV5-1 and J usage is TRBJ2-7; 11 nucleotides line up with TRBD2. This CDR3 comprises 15 residues. CDR1 is SGHRS and CDR2 is YFSETQ in the germline V gene. Losses at the gene ends were 4 bases for V and 1 base for J; bases not matched to a gene: 4. Here the CDR3 DNA reads TGCGCCAGCAGCACCGGGACTAGCGGATCCTACGAGCAGTACTTC. Protein sequence: CASSTGTSGSYEQYF.

For the CDR3, the DNA is TGCGCCAGCAGCCTTGCAGGTTTTGTCGGAAAGAACACCGGGGAGCTGTTTTTT. Translated: CASSLAGFVGKNTGELFF. The chain combines TRBV5-1 with TRBJ2-2; D is ambiguous. This CDR3 has 18 amino acids. The germline CDR1 and CDR2 sequences are SGHRS and YFSETQ. V was pared by 4 bases and J by 1 base, with 20 bases between.

The genes are TRBV4-1 and TRBJ1-5, with 10 nucleotides matching TRBD1. The CDR3 contains 14 residues. Germline CDR1 reads MGHRA; CDR2 reads YSYEKL. The junction had 1 base not matched to a gene; V was cut back by 1 base and J by 7 bases. The CDR3 here is CASSQGTGGQPQHF. The CDR3 nucleotides read TGCGCCAGCAGCCAAGGGACAGGGGGGCAGCCCCAGCATTTT.

The chain is built from TRBV10-3 and TRBJ2-5; TRBD1 matches at 10 bases. The J segment lost 11 bases and the V segment lost 6 bases, leaving 6 bases of the junction unmatched. The CDR3 contains 12 residues. CDR1 and CDR2 from the germline V gene are ENHRY and SYGVKD. This CDR3 is CAISYGQGEQYF. The CDR3 DNA is TGTGCCATCAGCTACGGACAGGGGGAGCAGTACTTC.

This clone was recorded once. This rearrangement joins TRBV5-4 to TRBJ2-5; D might be TRBD1 (5 bases). The better agreement between TRBJ2-7 and the DNA end casts doubt on the J call. The germline V gene has CDR1 SGHNT and CDR2 YYREEE (reference sequence). The CDR3 consists of 16 residues. The CDR3 DNA reads TGTGCCAGCAGCTTGGGGTCAGGGCAGAGCTCCTACGAGCAGTACTTC. This gives the protein CASSLGSGQSSYEQYF.

This chain connects TRBV9 to TRBJ2-2, with unresolved D. This CDR3 spans 16 amino acids. V was shortened by 0 bases and J by 0 bases, with 9 bases between the two germline ends. Germline CDR1 is SGDLS and CDR2 is YYNGEE. CDR3 in DNA: TGTGCCAGCAGCGTAGGGGCCTCTGCGAACACCGGGGAGCTGTTTTTT. The encoded protein is CASSVGASANTGELFF. Together with reference TRBV9 and TRBJ2-2, the CDR3 gives the full variable domain: DSGVTQTPKHLITATGQRVTLRCSPRSGDLSVYWYQQSLDQGLQFLIQYYNGEERAKGNILERFSAQQFPDLHSELNLSSLELGDSALYFCASSVGASANTGELFFGEGSRLTVL.

For this clone: Other DNA sequences within the sample encode an identical CDR3. The chain's CDR3 is CASSVTGGNTEAFF. For the CDR3, the DNA is TGTGCCAGCAGCGTAACAGGGGGCAACACTGAAGCTTTCTTT. The gene calls are TRBV9 and TRBJ1-1; 9 bases align to TRBD1. The CDR3 totals 14 residues. CDR1 SGDLS and CDR2 YYNGEE come from the germline V gene. V was clipped by 1 base and J by 2 bases; unmatched bases: 0.

The gene calls are TRBV9 and TRBJ2-5; TRBD2 matches 12 bases. This CDR3 region has 16 residues. Trimming cost V 3 bases and J 4 bases; bases outside gene matches: 7. The germline CDR1 and CDR2 sequences are SGDLS and YYNGEE. CDR3: CASSALGLAGTETQYF. CDR3 bases: TGTGCCAGCAGCGCCCTTGGACTAGCGGGGACAGAGACCCAGTACTTC.

The V gene is TRBV6-5, the J gene TRBJ2-1; D might be TRBD1 (5 bases). V lost 6 bases and J lost 7, with 19 bases in between. There are 15 residues in the CDR3. The V gene's germline CDR1 is MNHEY and CDR2 SVGAGI. The CDR3 is CASSSPSQAGNEQFF. The CDR3 DNA follows: TGTGCCAGCAGCTCCCCCTCTCAGGCAGGGAATGAGCAGTTCTTC.

This sequence joins TRBV15 and TRBJ1-2; no firm D call. The CDR3 runs 15 residues. The germline gives CDR1 LNHNV, CDR2 YYDKDF (reference sequence). V was cut by 2 bases and J by 4 bases, with 14 bases left in between. DNA for the CDR3: TGTGCCACCAGCAGACAGGTCGACGTCGGCTATGGCTACACCTTC. Its translation: CATSRQVDVGYGYTF. The whole variable domain, remainder taken from reference TRBV15 and TRBJ1-2, is DAMVIQNPRYQVTQFGKPVTLSCSQTLNHNVMYWYQQKSSQAPKLLFHYYDKDFNNEADTPDNFQSRRPNTSFCFLDIRSPGLGDTAMYLCATSRQVDVGYGYTFGSGTRLTVV.

The V and J genes are TRBV7-3 and TRBJ2-2, with D unclear. The CDR3 totals 14 residues. The V end lost 0 bases, the J end lost 6 bases, and 8 bases lay between the germline ends. The germline CDR1 and CDR2 sequences are SGHTA and FQGTGA. CDR3 coding DNA: TGTGCCAGCAGCTTAACGCGTAGCTCCGGGGAGCTGTTTTTT. Translated, it gives CASSLTRSSGELFF. Full variable domain (missing parts from reference TRBV7-3 and TRBJ2-2): GAGVSQTPSNKVTEKGKYVELRCDPISGHTALYWYRQSLGQGPEFLIYFQGTGAADDSGLPNDRFFAVRPEGSVSTLKIQRTERGDSAVYLCASSLTRSSGELFFGEGSRLTVL.

V is TRBV4-1 and J is TRBJ2-2; TRBD2 matches at 12 bases. Trimming removed 0 bases from V and 7 bases from J; junction bases left unmatched: 6. In germline, CDR1 is MGHRA, CDR2 YSYEKL. The CDR3 totals 17 residues. The CDR3 DNA sequence: TGCGCCAGCAGCCAAGAAACTAGCGGGAGGATTGGCGGGGAGCTGTTTTTT. Its translation is CASSQETSGRIGGELFF.

This chain uses TRBV11-2 with TRBJ2-2; D may be TRBD2 (6 bases). Germline lookup yields CDR1 SGHAT and CDR2 FQNNGV. This CDR3 is built from 16 residues. Trimming pared 2 bases from V and 0 bases from J, leaving 10 bases between. The CDR3 spells CASSLLAMSNTGELFF. CDR3 sequence (DNA): TGTGCCAGCAGCTTACTAGCGATGTCGAACACCGGGGAGCTGTTTTTT.

This clone was detected only once. The CDR3 coding sequence is TGTGCCAGCAGCTTGTTTAGTGGGTTCTTC. The encoded protein is CASSLFSGFF. The gene calls are TRBV5-8 and TRBJ2-1; D is undetermined. The CDR3 sequence is 10 residues long. Germline CDR1 is SGHTS and CDR2 is YDEGEE. Trimming pared 1 base from V and 15 bases from J, leaving 8 bases between.

The rearrangement links TRBV19 to TRBJ1-5; D is possibly TRBD1 (6 bases). This CDR3 contains 17 residues. The germline V gene has CDR1 LNHDA and CDR2 SQIVND (reference sequence). The germline V and J ends were trimmed by 4 bases and 0 bases, with 16 bases remaining between them. The DNA of the CDR3 is TGTGCCAGTAGTACGACAGGAGCGCCTTATAGCAATCAGCCCCAGCATTTT. It is translated as CASSTTGAPYSNQPQHF.

V gene TRBV6-5 combines with J gene TRBJ2-6, with 7 bases aligning to TRBD1. Unmatched junction bases numbered 7, after V lost 9 bases and J lost 2 bases. This CDR3 has 15 residues. Germline CDR1 reads MNHEY; CDR2 reads SVGAGI. The CDR3 loop reads CASRTGAAGANVLTF. The CDR3 DNA sequence: TGTGCCAGTAGAACAGGGGCTGCTGGGGCCAACGTCCTGACTTTC.

This clone was counted between two and nine times. The chain recombines TRBV6-1 with TRBJ1-1; a weak D match, TRBD1 (5 bases). Germline loops: CDR1 MNHNS, CDR2 SASEGT. The CDR3 sequence is 15 residues long. V shed 5 bases and J shed 5 bases, with 18 bases lying between them. Here the CDR3 reads CASSSFGTYGTEAFF. The CDR3 DNA sequence: TGTGCCAGCAGTTCCTTCGGGACTTACGGGACTGAAGCTTTCTTT.

The CDR3 loop is CASSLSFGGNTEAFF. The CDR3 nucleotides are TGTGCCAGCAGTTTATCGTTTGGAGGGAACACTGAAGCTTTCTTT. The chain employs TRBV27 and TRBJ1-1, with D unresolved. The CDR3 is 15 amino acids. Trimming shortened V by 0 bases and J by 1 base, and 9 bases separated the two germline ends. Germline CDR1 reads MNHEY; CDR2 reads SMNVEV (reference sequence).

J is TRBJ1-3 and V is TRBV28, with unresolved D. Germline lookup yields CDR1 MDHEN and CDR2 SYDVKM. V lost 3 bases to trimming and J lost 0 bases, with 9 bases between them. The CDR3 contains 15 residues. The CDR3 nucleotides read TGTGCCAGCAGTTTGATCGGTAGCTCTGGAAACACCATATATTTT. Its translation: CASSLIGSSGNTIYF. Full variable domain (missing parts from reference TRBV28 and TRBJ1-3): DVKVTQSSRYLVKRTGEKVFLECVQDMDHENMFWYRQDPGLGLRLIYFSYDVKMKEKGDIPEGYSVSREKKERFSLILESASTNQTSMYLCASSLIGSSGNTIYFGEGSWLTVV.

The genes are TRBV9 and TRBJ1-1; D call uncertain. Germline CDR1 is SGDLS and CDR2 is YYNGEE. The CDR3 runs to 12 residues. Trimming left V 6 bases short and J 8 bases short, with 14 bases between. CDR3 DNA: TGTGCCAGCACCCCACTGGGAGAAGAAGCTTTCTTT. It codes for CASTPLGEEAFF.

The genes are TRBV7-3 and TRBJ2-2; 8 bases match TRBD1. The CDR3 is 17 amino acids. With V trimmed by 4 bases and J by 2 bases, 9 bases remained unmatched. From germline, CDR1 is SGHTA and CDR2 FQGTGA. CDR3 bases: TGTGCCAGCAGCTCGGGACAGGTTGTTGAAAACACCGGGGAGCTGTTTTTT. Translation gives CASSSGQVVENTGELFF.

This chain links TRBV19 with TRBJ2-6; possibly TRBD1 for D (7 bases). Trimming removed 7 bases at V and 4 bases at J, with 14 bases between. The CDR3 is 15 residues long. Looked up from germline, CDR1 is LNHDA and CDR2 is SQIVND (reference sequence). Written as DNA, the CDR3 is TGTGCCAGTAAGGAGGGGGCGGTGGGGGCCAACGTCCTGACTTTC. Translated: CASKEGAVGANVLTF.

This chain uses TRBV18 with TRBJ2-7; no definite D call. This CDR3 contains 14 residues. V was trimmed by 3 bases and J by 2 bases, leaving 11 bases between them. The germline gives CDR1 KGHSH, CDR2 LQKENI. This chain's CDR3 is CASSPRPETYEQYF. For the CDR3, the DNA is TGTGCCAGCTCACCGCGGCCAGAGACCTACGAGCAGTACTTC.

This clone has only one observation. The chain uses TRBV29-1 and TRBJ2-5, with 7 positions matching TRBD1. V was clipped by 4 bases and J by 1 base; unmatched bases: 3. Per the germline V gene, CDR1 is SQVTM and CDR2 is ANQGSEA. The CDR3 has 13 residues. The CDR3 region is CSVARGSQETQYF. CDR3 bases: TGCAGCGTTGCCAGGGGGTCCCAAGAGACCCAGTACTTC.

The gene calls are TRBV4-3 and TRBJ2-5; 8 bases line up with TRBD1. Germline V gives CDR1 LGHNA, CDR2 YSLEER. The CDR3 contains 14 residues. V shed 4 bases and J 1 base; nucleotides not matched to a gene: 2. CDR3 DNA sequence: TGCGCCAGCAGCCTAGGGACAGGCCAAGAGACCCAGTACTTC. Translating gives CASSLGTGQETQYF.

The V and J genes are TRBV9 and TRBJ1-4; 8 nucleotides align to TRBD1. This CDR3 has 14 residues. Losses at the gene ends were 3 bases for V and 2 bases for J; bases not matched to a gene: 0. CDR1 is SGDLS, CDR2 YYNGEE, per germline. CDR3 amino acids: CASSDRGTNEKLFF. CDR3 DNA: TGTGCCAGCAGCGACAGGGGGACTAATGAAAAACTGTTTTTT.

The chain combines TRBV5-8 with TRBJ1-1; D not resolved. The CDR3 length is 15 residues. Trimming removed 0 bases from V and 0 bases from J, with 9 bases in between. Germline CDR1 is SGHTS and CDR2 is YDEGEE. This CDR3 reads CASSLGVRMNTEAFF. The CDR3 region has the DNA TGTGCCAGCAGCTTGGGGGTCAGGATGAACACTGAAGCTTTCTTT.